Following are 14 T cell receptor beta chains from one sample sequenced in a study of T cell responses to AZD1222 COVID-19 vaccine. Assay used: immunoSEQ multiplex PCR; TCRdb lists only in-frame clones, some missing. The table records tens of thousands of clones, about nine tenths of them present only once. The sample here was peripheral blood, taken 28 days after the second AZD1222 dose. These receptors were obtained from an adult who received the AZD1222 COVID-19 vaccine.

The chain combines TRBV3-1 (or the pseudogene TRBV3-2) with TRBJ2-7, with 8 bases matching TRBD2. CDR3 length equals 14 residues. From germline, CDR1 is LGHDT and CDR2 YNNKEL (reference sequence). V shed 1 base and J 6 bases; nucleotides not matched to a gene: 5. The CDR3, as DNA: TGTGCCAGCAGCCAAGCGAGCGGGAGTCGCGAGCAGTACTTC. This translates into CASSQASGSREQYF.

V gene TRBV4-3 combines with J gene TRBJ2-1; TRBD2 aligns across 11 bases. This CDR3 spans 17 amino acids. V was pared by 3 bases and J by 4 bases, with 8 bases of the junction left unmatched. Germline V gene sequence: CDR1 LGHNA, CDR2 YSLEER. The CDR3: CASSHLLGTSGYNEQFF. CDR3 coding DNA: TGCGCCAGCAGCCACCTTCTCGGGACTAGCGGATACAATGAGCAGTTCTTC.

The chain combines TRBV5-6 with TRBJ2-7; D remains ambiguous. The length of the CDR3 is 14 residues. Germline V gene data show CDR1 as SGHDT and CDR2 as YYEEEE. With 0 bases removed from V and 2 bases from J, the gap between germline ends came to 9 bases. The CDR3 DNA is TGTGCCAGCAGCTTGGAACCAAGGACCTACGAGCAGTACTTC. Its protein is CASSLEPRTYEQYF. The variable domain in full, completed from reference TRBV5-6 and TRBJ2-7, reads DAGVTQSPTHLIKTRGQQVTLRCSPKSGHDTVSWYQQALGQGPQFIFQYYEEEERQRGNFPDRFSGHQFPNYSSELNVNALLLGDSALYLCASSLEPRTYEQYFGPGTRLTVT.

Only one count was recorded for this clone. The V gene is TRBV5-1, the J gene TRBJ1-2; possible D gene TRBD1, 6 bases. This CDR3 comprises 15 residues. With 3 bases removed from V and 8 bases from J, the gap between germline ends came to 20 bases. The germline CDR1 and CDR2 sequences are SGHRS and YFSETQ. The CDR3 is CASSSTGTSRTGYTF. The CDR3 DNA follows: TGCGCCAGCAGCTCCACCGGGACATCTAGAACCGGCTACACCTTC.

The V and J genes are TRBV3-1 (or the pseudogene TRBV3-2) and TRBJ2-7; D is undetermined. Germline V gene sequence: CDR1 LGHDT, CDR2 YNNKEL (reference sequence). The V end was cut by 2 bases, the J end by 5 bases, with 10 bases between. The CDR3 loop spans 13 amino acids. CDR3 sequence: CASSQFRGDEQYF. The CDR3 DNA follows: TGTGCCAGCAGCCAATTTCGAGGTGACGAGCAGTACTTC.

This sequence joins TRBV18 and TRBJ1-2; 10 positions agree with TRBD1. Trimming cost V 3 bases and J 2 bases; bases outside gene matches: 6. The germline V gene has CDR1 KGHSH and CDR2 LQKENI. The CDR3 extends over 16 amino acids. For the CDR3, the DNA is TGTGCCAGCTCACCCAGACAGGGGGCCTCGAACTATGGCTACACCTTC. Its translation is CASSPRQGASNYGYTF.

The rearrangement uses TRBV6-4 and TRBJ2-3; TRBD1 agrees at 8 bases. The V and J ends lost 0 bases and 1 base, in that order; junction bases with no gene match: 0. Germline V gene lookup returns CDR1 MRHNA and CDR2 SNTAGT. The CDR3 totals 15 residues. CDR3 protein: CASSDSGQGTDTQYF. The CDR3 nucleotides read TGTGCCAGCAGTGACTCGGGACAGGGCACAGATACGCAGTATTTT.

The V gene is TRBV20-1, the J gene TRBJ1-5; unclear D gene. The V gene's germline CDR1 is DFQATT and CDR2 SNEGSKA (reference sequence). Trimming shortened V by 8 bases and J by 6 bases, and 5 bases separated the two germline ends. The CDR3 has 9 residues. CDR3 DNA sequence: TGCAGTATGGGTCAGCCCCAGCATTTT. It is translated as CSMGQPQHF.

This chain uses TRBV6-1 with TRBJ2-1; D gene unclear. Germline V CDR1 and CDR2: MNHNS, SASEGT. The CDR3 spans 13 residues. V lost 2 bases and J lost 9, with 11 bases in between. CDR3: CASSEWQSSEQFF. The CDR3 coding sequence is TGTGCCAGCAGTGAATGGCAGTCCAGTGAGCAGTTCTTC.

The chain has TRBV2 and TRBJ1-6; D possibly corresponds to TRBD1 (6 bases). This CDR3 has 15 amino acids. Trimming removed 9 bases at V and 7 bases at J, with 19 bases between. From germline, CDR1 is SNHLY and CDR2 FYNNEI. DNA for the CDR3: TGTGCCAGTGCCGATCAGGGGCATGTAAATTCACCCCTCCACTTT. Its translation is CASADQGHVNSPLHF.

Here the CDR3 DNA reads TGCAGTGCTAGTTCACGGATGAACACTGAAGCTTTCTTT. It yields the protein CSASSRMNTEAFF. This chain connects TRBV20-1 to TRBJ1-1; D uncertain. Germline-derived CDR1 and CDR2 are DFQATT and SNEGSKA (reference sequence). This CDR3 is built from 13 residues. The V and J ends lost 3 bases and 0 bases respectively, with 8 bases between them.

The CDR3 sequence is CASILISGDDGYTEAFF. The CDR3 DNA reads TGTGCCAGCATCTTGATTTCCGGGGACGATGGGTACACTGAAGCTTTCTTT. The chain links TRBV28 to TRBJ1-1; a possible D gene is TRBD1 (5 bases). V lost 7 bases and J 3 bases, leaving 24 bases between the germline ends. There are 17 residues in the CDR3. Germline lookup yields CDR1 MDHEN and CDR2 SYDVKM.

The V and J genes are TRBV19 and TRBJ2-2; D may be TRBD1 (6 bases). This CDR3 has 14 amino acids. Trimming took 4 bases from V and 6 from J, leaving 12 bases between them. The V gene's germline CDR1 is LNHDA and CDR2 SQIVND (reference sequence). The CDR3 region has the DNA TGTGCCAGTAGTACACGACAGGTCTCCGGGGAGCTGTTTTTT. This translates into CASSTRQVSGELFF.

This clone showed up just a few times. The chain couples TRBV7-3 to TRBJ2-5; D call uncertain. In germline, CDR1 is SGHTA, CDR2 FQGTGA. Trimming cost V 5 bases and J 5 bases, with 12 bases left between them. The CDR3 totals 13 residues. CDR3 coding DNA: TGTGCCAGCAGCATCACCCGGTTGGAGACCCAGTACTTC. This sequence encodes CASSITRLETQYF.